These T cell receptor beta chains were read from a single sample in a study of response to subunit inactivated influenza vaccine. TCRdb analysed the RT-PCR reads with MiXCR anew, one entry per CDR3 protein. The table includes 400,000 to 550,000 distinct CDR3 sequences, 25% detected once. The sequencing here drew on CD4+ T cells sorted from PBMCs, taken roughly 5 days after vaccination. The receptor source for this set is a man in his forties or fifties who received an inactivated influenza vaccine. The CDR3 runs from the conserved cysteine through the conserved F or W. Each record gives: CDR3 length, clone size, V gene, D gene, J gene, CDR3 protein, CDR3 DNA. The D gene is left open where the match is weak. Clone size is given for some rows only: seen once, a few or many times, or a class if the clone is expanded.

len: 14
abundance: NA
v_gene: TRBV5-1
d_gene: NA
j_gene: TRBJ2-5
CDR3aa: CASSHAGNQETQYF
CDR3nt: TGCGCCAGCAGCCATGCAGGGAACCAAGAGACCCAGTACTTC

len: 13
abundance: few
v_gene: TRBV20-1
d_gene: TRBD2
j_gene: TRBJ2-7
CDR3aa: CSALSGTSDEQYF
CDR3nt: TGCAGTGCTTTATCCGGGACTAGCGACGAGCAGTACTTC

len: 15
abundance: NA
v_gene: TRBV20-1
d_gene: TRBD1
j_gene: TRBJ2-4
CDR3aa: CSARRDSHSWDIQYF
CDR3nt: TGCAGTGCTAGACGGGACAGCCACTCTTGGGACATTCAGTACTTC

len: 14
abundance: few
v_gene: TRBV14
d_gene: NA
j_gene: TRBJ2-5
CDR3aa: CASSQVDWGETQYF
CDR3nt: TGTGCCAGCAGCCAAGTGGACTGGGGAGAGACCCAGTACTTC

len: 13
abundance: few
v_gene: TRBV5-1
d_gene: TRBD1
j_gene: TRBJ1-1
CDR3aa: CASSLEGAGWAFF
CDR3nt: TGCGCCAGCAGCTTGGAGGGGGCTGGGTGGGCTTTCTTT

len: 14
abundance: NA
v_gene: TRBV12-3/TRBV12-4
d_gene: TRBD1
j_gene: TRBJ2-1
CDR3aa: CASSWDRDYNEQFF
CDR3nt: TGTGCCAGCAGTTGGGACAGGGATTACAATGAGCAGTTCTTC

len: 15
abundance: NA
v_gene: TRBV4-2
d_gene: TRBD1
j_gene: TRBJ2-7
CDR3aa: CASSQDTGGIYEQYF
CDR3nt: TGTGCCAGCAGCCAAGATACAGGGGGAATCTACGAGCAGTACTTC

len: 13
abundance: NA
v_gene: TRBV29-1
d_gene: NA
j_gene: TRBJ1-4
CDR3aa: CSVGGGVGEKLFF
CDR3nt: TGCAGCGTTGGTGGGGGCGTCGGCGAAAAACTGTTTTTT

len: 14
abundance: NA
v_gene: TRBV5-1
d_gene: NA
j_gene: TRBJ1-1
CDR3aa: CASSFRASGTEAFF
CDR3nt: TGCGCCAGCAGCTTCCGGGCGTCGGGCACTGAAGCTTTCTTT

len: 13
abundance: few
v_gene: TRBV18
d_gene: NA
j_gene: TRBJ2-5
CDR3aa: CASSPPMGETQYF
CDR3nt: TGTGCCAGCTCACCTCCGATGGGGGAGACCCAGTACTTC

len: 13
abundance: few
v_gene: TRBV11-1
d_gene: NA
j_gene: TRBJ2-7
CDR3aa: CASSLRQAAEQYF
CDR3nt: TGTGCCAGCAGCTTGAGACAGGCGGCGGAGCAGTACTTC

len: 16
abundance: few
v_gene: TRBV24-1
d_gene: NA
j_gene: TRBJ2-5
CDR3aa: CATSDRGGGAKETQYF
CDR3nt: TGTGCCACCAGTGACCGGGGTGGCGGGGCGAAAGAGACCCAGTACTTC

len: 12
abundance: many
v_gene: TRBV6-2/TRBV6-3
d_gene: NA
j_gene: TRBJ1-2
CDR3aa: CASSDRGYGYTF
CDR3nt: TGTGCCAGCAGCGACCGGGGCTATGGCTACACCTTC

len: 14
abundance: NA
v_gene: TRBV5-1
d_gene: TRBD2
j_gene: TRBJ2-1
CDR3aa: CASTTSGTYNEQFF
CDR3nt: TGCGCCAGCACGACTAGCGGTACCTACAATGAGCAGTTCTTC

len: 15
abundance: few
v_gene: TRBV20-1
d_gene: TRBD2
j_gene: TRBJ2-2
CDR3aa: CSARERLAYTGELFF
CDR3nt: TGCAGTGCTAGAGAAAGACTAGCATACACCGGGGAGCTGTTTTTT

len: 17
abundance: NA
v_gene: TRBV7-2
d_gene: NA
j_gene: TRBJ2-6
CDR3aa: CASSTPGLISGANVLTF
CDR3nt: TGTGCCAGCAGCACACCGGGACTGATCTCTGGGGCCAACGTCCTGACTTTC

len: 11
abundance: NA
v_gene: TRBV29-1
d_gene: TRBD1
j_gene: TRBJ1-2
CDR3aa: CSATGGRGYTF
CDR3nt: TGCAGCGCAACAGGGGGCCGGGGCTACACCTTC

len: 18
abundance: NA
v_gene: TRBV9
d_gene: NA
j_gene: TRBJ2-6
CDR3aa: CASSGPSGRTSGANVLTF
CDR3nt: TGTGCCAGCAGCGGACCTTCTGGCAGAACCTCTGGGGCCAACGTCCTGACTTTC

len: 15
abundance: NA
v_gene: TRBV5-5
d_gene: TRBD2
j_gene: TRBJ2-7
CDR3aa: CASSLMGTSFDEQYF
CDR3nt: TGTGCCAGCAGCTTGATGGGGACTAGCTTCGACGAGCAGTACTTC

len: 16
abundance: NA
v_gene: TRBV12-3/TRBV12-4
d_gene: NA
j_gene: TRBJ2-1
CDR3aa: CASSLYLGDPPGEQFF
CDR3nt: TGTGCCAGCAGTTTATATCTAGGGGACCCCCCCGGTGAGCAGTTCTTC

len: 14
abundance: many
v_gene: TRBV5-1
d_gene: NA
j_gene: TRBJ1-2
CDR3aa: CASSLEARNYGYTF
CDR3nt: TGCGCCAGCAGCTTGGAGGCTCGTAACTATGGCTACACCTTC

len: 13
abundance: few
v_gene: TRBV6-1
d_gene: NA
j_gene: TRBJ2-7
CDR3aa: CASSARMGYEQYF
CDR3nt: TGTGCCAGCAGTGCCCGAATGGGATACGAGCAGTACTTC

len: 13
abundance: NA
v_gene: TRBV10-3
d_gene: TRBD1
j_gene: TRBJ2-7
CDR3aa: CAIRGQEQYEQYF
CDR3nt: TGTGCCATCAGGGGACAGGAGCAATACGAGCAGTACTTC

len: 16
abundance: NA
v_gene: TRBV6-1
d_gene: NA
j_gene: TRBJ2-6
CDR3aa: CASSESYPSGANVLTF
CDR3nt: TGTGCCAGCAGTGAGAGCTATCCGTCTGGGGCCAACGTCCTGACTTTC

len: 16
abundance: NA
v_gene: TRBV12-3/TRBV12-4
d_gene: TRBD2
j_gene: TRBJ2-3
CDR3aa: CASSPSGRLLGGMQYF
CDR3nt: TGTGCCAGCAGCCCTAGCGGGAGGCTCCTCGGGGGAATGCAGTATTTT

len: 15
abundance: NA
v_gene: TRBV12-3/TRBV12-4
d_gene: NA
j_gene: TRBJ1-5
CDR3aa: CASSLEDYSNQPQHF
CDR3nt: TGTGCCAGCAGTTTGGAGGATTATAGCAATCAGCCCCAGCATTTT

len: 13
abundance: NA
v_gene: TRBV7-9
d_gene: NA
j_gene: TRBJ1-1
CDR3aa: CASSLDDSIEAFF
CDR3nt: TGTGCCAGCAGCTTAGATGACAGCATTGAAGCTTTCTTT

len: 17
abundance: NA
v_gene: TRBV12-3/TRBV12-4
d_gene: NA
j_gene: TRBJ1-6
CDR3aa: CASSLLAGSMPNSPLHF
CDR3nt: TGTGCCAGCAGTTTATTGGCAGGGAGTATGCCTAATTCACCCCTCCACTTT

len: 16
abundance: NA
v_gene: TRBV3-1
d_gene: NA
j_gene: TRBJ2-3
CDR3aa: CASSHLLQGSVDTQYF
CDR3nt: TGTGCCAGCAGCCATCTACTTCAGGGGTCGGTGGATACGCAGTATTTT

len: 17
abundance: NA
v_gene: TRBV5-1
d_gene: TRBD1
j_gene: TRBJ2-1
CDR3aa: CASSPSNPQGVYNEQFF
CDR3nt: TGCGCCAGCAGCCCCTCCAATCCACAGGGGGTTTACAATGAGCAGTTCTTC

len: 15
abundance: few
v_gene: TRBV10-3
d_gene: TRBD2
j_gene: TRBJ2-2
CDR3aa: CAISVSGGDTGELFF
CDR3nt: TGTGCCATCAGTGTATCTGGGGGGGACACCGGGGAGCTGTTTTTT

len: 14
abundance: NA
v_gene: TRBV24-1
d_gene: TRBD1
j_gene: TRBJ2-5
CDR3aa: CATSEGDSQETQYF
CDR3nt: TGTGCCACCAGTGAAGGGGACAGTCAAGAGACCCAGTACTTC

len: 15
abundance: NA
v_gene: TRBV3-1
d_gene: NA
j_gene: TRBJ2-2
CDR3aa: CASTSKRASTGELFF
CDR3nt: TGTGCCAGCACCTCCAAGAGGGCGAGCACCGGGGAGCTGTTTTTT

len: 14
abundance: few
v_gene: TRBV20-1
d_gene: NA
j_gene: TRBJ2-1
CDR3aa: CSARALAGLDEQFF
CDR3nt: TGCAGTGCTAGAGCCCTAGCAGGTCTCGATGAGCAGTTCTTC

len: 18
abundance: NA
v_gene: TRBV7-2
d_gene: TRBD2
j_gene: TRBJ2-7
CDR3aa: CASSIRASGYLASYEQYF
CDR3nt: TGTGCCAGCAGCATAAGGGCTAGCGGATACCTCGCCTCCTACGAGCAGTACTTC

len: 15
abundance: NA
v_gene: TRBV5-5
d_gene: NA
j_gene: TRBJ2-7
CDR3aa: CASSLMGGWSYEQYF
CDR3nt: TGTGCCAGCAGCTTGATGGGTGGGTGGTCCTACGAGCAGTACTTC

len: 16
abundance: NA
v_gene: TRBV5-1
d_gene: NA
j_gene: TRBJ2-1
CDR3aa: CASSLGRGGSYNEQFF
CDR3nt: TGCGCCAGCAGCTTGGGGCGCGGAGGCTCCTACAATGAGCAGTTCTTC

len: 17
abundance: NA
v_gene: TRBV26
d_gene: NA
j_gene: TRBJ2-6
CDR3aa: CASCQGLGVSGANVLTF
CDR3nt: TGTGCCAGCTGCCAAGGTTTGGGGGTGAGTGGGGCCAACGTCCTGACTTTC

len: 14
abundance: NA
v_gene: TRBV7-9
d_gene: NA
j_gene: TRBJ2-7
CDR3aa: CASSLVGGEDEQYF
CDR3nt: TGTGCCAGCAGCTTAGTAGGTGGTGAAGACGAGCAGTACTTC

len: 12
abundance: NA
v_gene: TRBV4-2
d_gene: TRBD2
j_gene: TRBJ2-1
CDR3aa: CASSQSGEEQFF
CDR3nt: TGTGCCAGCAGCCAGAGCGGGGAAGAGCAGTTCTTC

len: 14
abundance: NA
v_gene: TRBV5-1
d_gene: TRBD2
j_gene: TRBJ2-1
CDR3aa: CASSLFGGVNEQFF
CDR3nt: TGCGCCAGCAGCTTGTTCGGGGGGGTCAATGAGCAGTTCTTC

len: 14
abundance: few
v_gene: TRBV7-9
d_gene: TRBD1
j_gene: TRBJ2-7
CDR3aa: CASSRGQLSYEQYF
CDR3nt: TGTGCCAGCAGCCGGGGACAGCTCTCCTACGAGCAGTACTTC